One and the same sample provided the 20 T cell receptor beta chains below, sequenced in a study of blood T cell repertoires in COVID-19 (TCRdb year 2020). Receptors were amplified or captured by the immunoSEQ multiplex PCR assay. Entries here come from immuneACCESS through TCRdb and include only in-frame sequences with V and J called. Some clones fail to appear in such tables; in the studies checked, an unresolved V gene covers under half of the shortfall, and the cause of the remainder is unknown. Across this sample there are 160,000 or so clones, with 82% seen only once. The ten most abundant clones make up over 7.5% of the sample. The sequencing input was peripheral blood. Receptors originate from a woman in her sixties or seventies with acute or convalescent COVID-19.

V gene TRBV28 combines with J gene TRBJ1-2; 8 bases fit TRBD1. Germline V gene sequence: CDR1 MDHEN, CDR2 SYDVKM. This CDR3 region has 14 residues. J was trimmed by 8 bases and V by 5 bases; bases with no gene match: 10. Written as DNA, the CDR3 is TGTGCCAGCAGTCTACCCCGGACAGGGCGAGGCTACACCTTC. Protein sequence: CASSLPRTGRGYTF.

The V and J genes are TRBV5-4 and TRBJ2-3; 11 bases map to TRBD2. This CDR3 contains 14 residues. The ends lost 4 bases at V and 13 bases at J; junction bases unmatched: 11. CDR1 is SGHNT and CDR2 is YYREEE in the germline V gene (reference sequence). CDR3 in amino acids: CASSPPNSGREKYF. The CDR3 bases are TGTGCCAGCAGCCCCCCAAATAGCGGGAGGGAGAAGTATTTT.

V and J are TRBV7-3 and TRBJ2-5; 8 bases agree with TRBD2. With 0 bases clipped from V and 0 bases from J, the junction kept 0 bases outside the gene matches. This CDR3 spans 15 amino acids. Germline CDR1 and CDR2: SGHTA and FQGTGA. CDR3 DNA: TGTGCCAGCAGCTTAACGGGACTAGACCAAGAGACCCAGTACTTC. It codes for CASSLTGLDQETQYF.

V gene TRBV7-8 combines with J gene TRBJ2-5; D is possibly TRBD1 (5 bases). Trimming shortened V by 3 bases and J by 1 base, and 6 bases separated the two germline ends. CDR1 is SGHVS, CDR2 FQNEAQ, per germline. CDR3 length: 13 amino acids. The DNA for the CDR3 is TGTGCCAGCAGCTTGGGGCCCCAAGAGACCCAGTACTTC. Amino acids: CASSLGPQETQYF.

The chain employs TRBV7-3 and TRBJ2-6, with D perhaps TRBD1 (6 bases). Trimming cost V 5 bases and J 2 bases, with 10 bases left between them. Germline lookup yields CDR1 SGHTA and CDR2 FQGTGA. CDR3 length: 15 amino acids. The CDR3 reads CASSPTGAGANVLTF. The CDR3 bases are TGTGCCAGCAGCCCGACAGGTGCTGGGGCCAACGTCCTGACTTTC.

J is TRBJ2-5 and V is TRBV28; possible D gene TRBD2, 5 bases. Germline V gene lookup returns CDR1 MDHEN and CDR2 SYDVKM. The CDR3 totals 14 residues. Trimming stripped 5 bases from V and 2 bases from J, with 12 bases between. The CDR3 is CASSELADQETQYF. The CDR3 DNA sequence: TGTGCCAGCAGTGAGCTAGCAGATCAAGAGACCCAGTACTTC. Combining the CDR3 with reference TRBV28 and TRBJ2-5 gives the whole variable domain DVKVTQSSRYLVKRTGEKVFLECVQDMDHENMFWYRQDPGLGLRLIYFSYDVKMKEKGDIPEGYSVSREKKERFSLILESASTNQTSMYLCASSELADQETQYFGPGTRLLVL.

The chain uses TRBV4-1 and TRBJ2-1, with TRBD2 matching over 12 bases. The germline V gene encodes CDR1 MGHRA and CDR2 YSYEKL. This CDR3 is built from 19 residues. The J segment lost 5 bases and the V segment lost 4 bases, leaving 15 bases of the junction unmatched. The CDR3 nucleotides read TGCGCCAGCAGCCGGATCCCGGGACTAGCGGGTCCCCAACACAATGAGCAGTTCTTC. Residues: CASSRIPGLAGPQHNEQFF.

The chain couples TRBV3-1 (or the pseudogene TRBV3-2) to TRBJ2-3; a weak D match, TRBD2 (6 bases). The germline V gene encodes CDR1 LGHDT and CDR2 YNNKEL (reference sequence). The CDR3 runs to 16 residues. Trimming left V 4 bases short and J 3 bases short, with 17 bases between. The CDR3 sequence: CASSRAGPGNTDTQYF. As DNA, the CDR3 is TGTGCCAGCAGCCGGGCGGGACCGGGAAATACAGATACGCAGTATTTT.

This chain connects TRBV4-1 to TRBJ1-2, with 7 bases matching TRBD1. V dropped 0 bases and J dropped 4; count of bases not matched to a gene: 8. CDR3 length equals 16 residues. The germline V gene has CDR1 MGHRA and CDR2 YSYEKL. The CDR3 reads CASSQDGATGSYGYTF. The CDR3 bases are TGCGCCAGCAGCCAAGATGGCGCGACAGGGTCCTATGGCTACACCTTC.

This sequence joins TRBV5-5 and TRBJ1-5; D unclear. CDR1 is SGHKS and CDR2 is YYEKEE in the germline V gene (reference sequence). V shed 2 bases and J shed 7 bases, with 13 bases lying between them. This CDR3 comprises 14 residues. Here the CDR3 reads CASSLPDPKQPQHF. As DNA, the CDR3 is TGTGCCAGCAGCTTACCAGATCCAAAACAGCCCCAGCATTTT.

The chain links TRBV30 to TRBJ1-3, with D tentatively TRBD1 (6 bases). Germline CDR1 and CDR2: GTSNPN and SVGIG (reference sequence). The CDR3 contains 13 residues. Trimming removed 5 bases from V and 5 bases from J, with 13 bases in between. CDR3 in DNA: TGTGCCTGGGCCCAGGGGATCCGAAACACCATATATTTT. Translating it yields CAWAQGIRNTIYF.

This chain joins TRBV7-2 and TRBJ1-3; TRBD1 matches at 7 bases. Trimming removed 1 base from V and 2 bases from J; junction bases left unmatched: 2. Germline CDR1 is SGHTA and CDR2 is FQGNSA. CDR3 length equals 15 residues. The CDR3 region is CASSLVQGAGNTIYF. CDR3 nucleotides: TGTGCCAGCAGCTTAGTGCAGGGGGCTGGAAACACCATATATTTT.

The chain carries TRBV6-5 and TRBJ2-3; tentatively, D is TRBD1 (6 bases). Germline-derived CDR1 and CDR2 are MNHEY and SVGAGI. Between the trimmed V and J ends, which lost 5 bases and 6 bases, there was a span of 6 bases. The CDR3 consists of 11 residues. CDR3 DNA: TGTGCCAGCAGTCAGGGGGATACGCAGTATTTT. It translates to CASSQGDTQYF.

The V and J genes are TRBV11-2 and TRBJ1-2, with D tentatively TRBD1 (5 bases). CDR1 is SGHAT and CDR2 is FQNNGV in the germline V gene. V gave up 1 base and J gave up 2 bases, with 8 bases separating them. This CDR3 spans 14 amino acids. The CDR3: CASSLGQQNYGYTF. CDR3 bases: TGTGCCAGCAGCTTAGGACAGCAAAACTATGGCTACACCTTC.

V and J are TRBV12-2 and TRBJ1-5; the table's D call, TRBD1, has no DNA check behind it. TRBV12-2 is a known pseudogene. There are 14 residues in the CDR3. CDR3 amino acids: CASRYSHGNQPQHF. The CDR3 DNA is TGTGCAAGTCGCTATTCACACGGCAATCAGCCCCAGCATTTT.

The rearrangement uses TRBV20-1 and TRBJ1-3; 7 bases are shared with TRBD1. From germline, CDR1 is DFQATT and CDR2 SNEGSKA (reference sequence). Trimming removed 3 bases from V and 2 bases from J; junction bases left unmatched: 4. The CDR3 extends over 14 amino acids. CDR3 region: CSASSRGTGNTIYF. CDR3 nucleotide sequence: TGCAGTGCTAGTAGCAGGGGGACTGGAAACACCATATATTTT.

This chain connects TRBV2 to TRBJ2-1, with 9 bases matching TRBD2. Germline values: CDR1 SNHLY, CDR2 FYNNEI. The CDR3 totals 19 residues. After removal of 4 bases from V and 1 base from J, the junction contained 14 bases not matched to a gene. Written as DNA, the CDR3 is TGTGCCAGCAGTGGTGGAGGACTAGCGAGGAGTAGATCCTACAATGAGCAGTTCTTC. Protein sequence: CASSGGGLARSRSYNEQFF.

The chain couples TRBV5-1 to TRBJ1-1; D perhaps matches TRBD1 (6 bases). This CDR3 spans 17 amino acids. The germline V gene encodes CDR1 SGHRS and CDR2 YFSETQ. Deletions cut 0 bases from V and 1 base from J, with 16 bases between. For the CDR3, the DNA is TGCGCCAGCAGCTTGGACGGGGTAGGGGGTGGGAACACTGAAGCTTTCTTT. It codes for CASSLDGVGGGNTEAFF.

This CDR3 reads CASSQDGGLWGRTEAFF. The CDR3 coding sequence is TGCGCCAGCAGCCAAGATGGGGGCCTTTGGGGGAGAACTGAAGCTTTCTTT. This rearrangement joins TRBV4-1 to TRBJ1-1; D is possibly TRBD1 (6 bases). The germline gives CDR1 MGHRA, CDR2 YSYEKL. CDR3 length: 17 residues. V gave up 0 bases and J gave up 5 bases, with 19 bases separating them.

This clone was recorded only once. CDR3 residues: CASSAAGNTEAFF. Here the CDR3 DNA reads TGTGCCAGCAGTGCCGCGGGGAACACTGAAGCTTTCTTT. This chain connects TRBV28 to TRBJ1-1; D remains ambiguous. The V gene's germline CDR1 is MDHEN and CDR2 SYDVKM. Trimming cost V 5 bases and J 1 base, with 8 bases left between them. This CDR3 has 13 residues.